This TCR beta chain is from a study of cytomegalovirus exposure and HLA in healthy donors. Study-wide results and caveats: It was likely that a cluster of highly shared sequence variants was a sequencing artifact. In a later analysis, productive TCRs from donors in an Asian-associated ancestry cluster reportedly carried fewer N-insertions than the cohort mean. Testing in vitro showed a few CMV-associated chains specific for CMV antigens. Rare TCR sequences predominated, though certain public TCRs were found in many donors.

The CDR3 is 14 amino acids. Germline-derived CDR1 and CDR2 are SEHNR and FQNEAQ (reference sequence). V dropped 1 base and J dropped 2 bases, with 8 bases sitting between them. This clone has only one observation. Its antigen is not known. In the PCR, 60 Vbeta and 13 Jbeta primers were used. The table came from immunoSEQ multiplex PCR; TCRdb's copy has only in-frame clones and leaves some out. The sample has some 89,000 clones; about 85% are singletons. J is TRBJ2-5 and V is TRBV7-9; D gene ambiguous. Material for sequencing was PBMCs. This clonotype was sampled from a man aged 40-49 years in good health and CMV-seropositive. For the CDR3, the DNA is TGTGCCAGCAGCTTAGTACGGTCTCAAGAGACCCAGTACTTC. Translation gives CASSLVRSQETQYF.